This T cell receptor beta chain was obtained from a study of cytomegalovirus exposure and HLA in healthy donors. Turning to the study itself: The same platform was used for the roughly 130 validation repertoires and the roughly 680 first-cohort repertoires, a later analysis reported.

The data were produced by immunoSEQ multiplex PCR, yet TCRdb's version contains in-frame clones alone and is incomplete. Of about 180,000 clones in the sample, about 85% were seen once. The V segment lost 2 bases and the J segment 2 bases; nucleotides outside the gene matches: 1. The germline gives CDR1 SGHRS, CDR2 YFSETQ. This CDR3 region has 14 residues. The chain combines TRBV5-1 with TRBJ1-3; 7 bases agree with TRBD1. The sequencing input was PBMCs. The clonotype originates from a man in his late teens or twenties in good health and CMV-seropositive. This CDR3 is CASSFQGAGNTIYF. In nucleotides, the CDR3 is TGCGCCAGCAGCTTTCAGGGGGCTGGAAACACCATATATTTT.